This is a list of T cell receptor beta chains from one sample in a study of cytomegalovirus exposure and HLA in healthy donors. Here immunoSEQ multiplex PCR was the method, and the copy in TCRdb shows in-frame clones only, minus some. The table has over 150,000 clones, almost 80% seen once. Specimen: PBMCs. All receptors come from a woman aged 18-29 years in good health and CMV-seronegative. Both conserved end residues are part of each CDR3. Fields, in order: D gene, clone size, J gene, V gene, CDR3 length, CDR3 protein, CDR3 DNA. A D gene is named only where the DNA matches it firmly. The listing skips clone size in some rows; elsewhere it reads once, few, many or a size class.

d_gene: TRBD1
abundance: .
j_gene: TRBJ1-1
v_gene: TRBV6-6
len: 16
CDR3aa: CASSYPGGQMNTEAFF
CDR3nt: TGTGCCAGCAGTTACCCAGGGGGGCAGATGAACACTGAAGCTTTCTTT

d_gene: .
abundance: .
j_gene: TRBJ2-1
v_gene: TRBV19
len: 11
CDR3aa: CASSPDNEQFF
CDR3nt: TGTGCCAGTAGTCCCGACAATGAGCAGTTCTTC

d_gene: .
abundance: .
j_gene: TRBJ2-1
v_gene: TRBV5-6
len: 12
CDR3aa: CASSARVREQFF
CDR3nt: TGTGCCAGCAGCGCCAGGGTCCGGGAGCAGTTCTTC

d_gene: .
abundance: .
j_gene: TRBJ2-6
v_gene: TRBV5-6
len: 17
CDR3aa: CASSLDRVSLGANVLTF
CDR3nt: TGTGCCAGCAGCTTGGACAGGGTCTCGTTAGGGGCCAACGTCCTGACTTTC

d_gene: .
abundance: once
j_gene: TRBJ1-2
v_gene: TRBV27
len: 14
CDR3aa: CASSPQNFNYGYTF
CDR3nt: TGTGCCAGCAGTCCTCAGAATTTTAACTATGGCTACACCTTC

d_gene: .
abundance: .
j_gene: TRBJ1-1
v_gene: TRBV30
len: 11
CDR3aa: CAWSVAGKAFF
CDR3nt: TGTGCCTGGAGTGTAGCAGGGAAAGCTTTCTTT

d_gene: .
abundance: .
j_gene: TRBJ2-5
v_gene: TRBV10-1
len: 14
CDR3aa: CASSESLREETQYF
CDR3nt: TGCGCCAGCAGTGAGTCGCTGAGGGAAGAGACCCAGTACTTC

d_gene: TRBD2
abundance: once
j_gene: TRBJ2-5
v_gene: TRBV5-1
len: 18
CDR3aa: CASSNGKLAGSFGETQYF
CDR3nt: TGCGCCAGCTCAAATGGGAAACTAGCGGGGAGTTTCGGAGAGACCCAGTACTTC

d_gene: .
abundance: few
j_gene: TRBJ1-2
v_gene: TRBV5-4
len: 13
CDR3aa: CASSPAAGASYTF
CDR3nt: TGTGCCAGCAGCCCCGCAGCAGGGGCGAGCTACACCTTC

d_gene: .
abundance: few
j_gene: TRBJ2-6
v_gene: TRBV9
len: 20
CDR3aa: CASSDPRDSFLSPGANVLTF
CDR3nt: TGTGCCAGCAGCGACCCCCGGGACTCCTTCCTCTCGCCTGGGGCCAACGTCCTGACTTTC

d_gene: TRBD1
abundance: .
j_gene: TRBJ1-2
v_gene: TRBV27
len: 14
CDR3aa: CASSLTGANYGYTF
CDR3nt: TGTGCCAGCAGTTTAACAGGGGCAAACTATGGCTACACCTTC

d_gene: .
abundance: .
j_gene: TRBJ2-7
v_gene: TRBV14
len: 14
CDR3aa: CASSQDSRVEEQYF
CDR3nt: TGTGCCAGCAGCCAAGATAGCAGGGTTGAAGAGCAGTACTTC

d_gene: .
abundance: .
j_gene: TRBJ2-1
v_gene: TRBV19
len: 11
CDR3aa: CASSYRNEQFF
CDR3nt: TGTGCCAGTAGTTACAGAAATGAGCAGTTCTTC

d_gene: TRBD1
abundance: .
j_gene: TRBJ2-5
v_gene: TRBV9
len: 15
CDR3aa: CASSYSDRAQETQYF
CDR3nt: TGTGCCAGCAGCTATTCGGACAGGGCCCAAGAGACCCAGTACTTC

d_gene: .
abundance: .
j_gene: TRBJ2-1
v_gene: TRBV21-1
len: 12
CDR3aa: CASSSRTNEQFF
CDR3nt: TGTGCCAGCAGCAGTCGGACTAACGAGCAGTTCTTC

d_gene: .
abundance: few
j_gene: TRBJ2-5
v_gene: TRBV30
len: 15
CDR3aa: CAWSGRTKVEETQYF
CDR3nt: TGTGCCTGGAGCGGTCGGACTAAGGTCGAAGAGACCCAGTACTTC

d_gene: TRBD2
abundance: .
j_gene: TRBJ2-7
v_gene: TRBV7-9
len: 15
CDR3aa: CSSSLATGGIYEQYF
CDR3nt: TGTTCCAGCAGCTTAGCGACGGGGGGGATCTACGAGCAGTACTTC

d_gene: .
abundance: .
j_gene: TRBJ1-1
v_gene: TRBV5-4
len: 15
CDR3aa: CASSLDSFMNTEAFF
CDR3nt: TGTGCCAGCAGCTTGGACTCTTTCATGAACACTGAAGCTTTCTTT

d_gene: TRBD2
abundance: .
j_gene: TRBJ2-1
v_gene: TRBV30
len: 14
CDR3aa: CAWIQGTSYNEQFF
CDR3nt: TGTGCCTGGATCCAGGGGACTAGCTACAATGAGCAGTTCTTC

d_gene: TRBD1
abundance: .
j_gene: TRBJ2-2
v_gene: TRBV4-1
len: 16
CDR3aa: CASSPRQGTATGELFF
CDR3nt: TGCGCCAGCAGCCCCCGACAGGGGACGGCCACCGGGGAGCTGTTTTTT

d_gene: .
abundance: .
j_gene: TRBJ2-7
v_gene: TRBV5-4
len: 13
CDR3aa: CASSLQGPYEQYF
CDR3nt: TGTGCCAGCAGCTTACAGGGACCCTACGAGCAGTACTTC

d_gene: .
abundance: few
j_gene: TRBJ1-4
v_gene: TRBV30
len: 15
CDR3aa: CAWIPGQGIMKNCFF
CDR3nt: .

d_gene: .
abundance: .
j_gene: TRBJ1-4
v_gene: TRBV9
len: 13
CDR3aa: CASSVAENEKLFF
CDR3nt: TGTGCCAGCAGCGTAGCTGAGAATGAAAAACTGTTTTTT

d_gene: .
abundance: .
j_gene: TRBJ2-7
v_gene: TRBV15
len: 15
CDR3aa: CATSRSHDSSYEQYF
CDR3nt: TGTGCCACCAGCAGATCACACGACAGTTCCTACGAGCAGTACTTC

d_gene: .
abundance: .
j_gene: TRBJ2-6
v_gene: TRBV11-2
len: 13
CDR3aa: CASSPSGANVLTF
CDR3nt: TGTGCCAGCAGCCCGTCTGGGGCCAACGTCCTGACTTTC